This T cell receptor beta chain was obtained from a study of OX40 agonist ivuxolimab in advanced cancers. Here immunoSEQ multiplex PCR was the method, and the copy in TCRdb shows in-frame clones only, minus some. The sample yields tens of thousands of clones, around nine tenths seen once. This receptor was taken from an adult with an advanced solid tumor such as melanoma, head and neck, liver or kidney cancer. This sample comprised CD4+ or CD8+ T cells sorted from blood, obtained in a trial of the OX40 agonist ivuxolimab.

The CDR3 loop is CSVESPGGWTEAFF. The DNA of the CDR3 is TGCAGCGTTGAAAGTCCGGGGGGATGGACTGAAGCTTTCTTT. V usage is TRBV29-1 and J usage is TRBJ1-1, with D tentatively TRBD1 (5 bases). This CDR3 is built from 14 residues. Germline CDR1 and CDR2: SQVTM and ANQGSEA. Trimming removed 2 bases from V and 5 bases from J, with 15 bases in between. Combining the CDR3 with reference TRBV29-1 and TRBJ1-1 gives the whole variable domain SAVISQKPSRDICQRGTSLTIQCQVDSQVTMMFWYRQQPGQSLTLIATANQGSEATYESGFVIDKFPISRPNLTFSTLTVSNMSPEDSSIYLCSVESPGGWTEAFFGQGTRLTVV.